Below are 27 T cell receptor beta chains sequenced from a single sample in a study of blood T cell repertoires in COVID-19. Here immunoSEQ multiplex PCR was the method, and the copy in TCRdb shows in-frame clones only, minus some. This table has roughly 250,000 clones, 88% appearing once. The specimen was peripheral blood. Every receptor here comes from a woman in her 40s who had recovered from COVID-19.

The CDR3 nucleotides read TGCAGCGTTCTGGGCCAGGCCAACAATGAGCAGTTCTTC. This codes for CSVLGQANNEQFF. The chain links TRBV29-1 to TRBJ2-1, with D unresolved. Germline CDR1 reads SQVTM; CDR2 reads ANQGSEA. This CDR3 is built from 13 residues. Trimming removed 5 bases from V and 5 bases from J, with 13 bases in between.

The chain links TRBV28 to TRBJ1-3; possible D gene TRBD1, 5 bases. The V gene's germline CDR1 is MDHEN and CDR2 SYDVKM. Trimming cost V 5 bases and J 1 base, with 6 bases left between them. The CDR3 has 13 amino acids. CDR3 in amino acids: CASSQGSGNTIYF. The CDR3 region has the DNA TGTGCCAGCAGTCAGGGTTCTGGAAACACCATATATTTT.

This sequence joins TRBV15 and TRBJ2-1, with 11 bases lining up with TRBD1. V gave up 5 bases and J gave up 7 bases; unmatched junction bases: 4. Germline values: CDR1 LNHNV, CDR2 YYDKDF (reference sequence). This CDR3 is 14 amino acids long. The CDR3 coding sequence is TGTGCCACCAGCCGGGACAGGGGGTGGAATGAGCAGTTCTTC. As protein: CATSRDRGWNEQFF.

J is TRBJ2-1 and V is TRBV4-1; TRBD2 matches 10 bases. Germline-derived CDR1 and CDR2 are MGHRA and YSYEKL. J lost 8 bases, V lost 1 base, and 17 bases had no gene match. This CDR3 comprises 19 residues. This chain's CDR3 is CASSQVFGLPGTSVHEQFF. The CDR3 nucleotides are TGCGCCAGCAGCCAAGTTTTTGGCCTACCCGGGACTAGCGTCCATGAGCAGTTCTTC.

This chain uses TRBV28 with TRBJ1-6, with a possible D match to TRBD1 (6 bases). CDR1 and CDR2 from the germline V gene are MDHEN and SYDVKM. The CDR3 length is 15 residues. The V gene lost 5 bases and the J gene lost 8 bases, with 16 bases spanning the gap. The CDR3 protein is CASSPRLGAHSPLHF. CDR3 in DNA: TGTGCCAGCAGTCCCCGGTTGGGGGCGCATTCACCCCTCCACTTT.

The V call is TRBV7-8, the J call TRBJ2-1; TRBD1 might be the D (6 bases). This CDR3 has 14 residues. Trimming took 5 bases from V and 9 from J, leaving 17 bases between them. CDR1 is SGHVS and CDR2 is FQNEAQ in the germline V gene. CDR3 sequence: CASSPGERRAEQFF. The DNA of the CDR3 is TGTGCCAGCAGCCCAGGGGAGCGTAGAGCTGAGCAGTTCTTC.

The chain carries TRBV7-2 and TRBJ2-3, with a tentative D call TRBD1 (6 bases). CDR1 and CDR2 (germline): SGHTA, FQGNSA. The CDR3 length is 14 residues. Trimming shortened V by 2 bases and J by 3 bases, and 9 bases separated the two germline ends. CDR3 DNA: TGTGCCAGCAGCTTACAGGGGCCGACAGATACGCAGTATTTT. It codes for CASSLQGPTDTQYF. The variable domain in full, with the rest retrieved from reference TRBV7-2 and TRBJ2-3, is GAGVSQSPSNKVTEKGKDVELRCDPISGHTALYWYRQSLGQGLEFLIYFQGNSAPDKSGLPSDRFSAERTGGSVSTLTIQRTQQEDSAVYLCASSLQGPTDTQYFGPGTRLTVL.

The rearrangement joins TRBV4-3 to TRBJ2-2, with D maybe TRBD2 (7 bases). The ends were cut back, 1 base at V and 7 bases at J, with 16 bases in the middle. In germline, CDR1 is LGHNA, CDR2 YSLEER. CDR3 size: 16 residues. This chain's CDR3 is CASSQGTGGRGGELFF. As DNA, the CDR3 is TGCGCCAGCAGCCAAGGGACGGGGGGCCGGGGCGGGGAGCTGTTTTTT.

This clone has just a few counts. The chain combines TRBV9 with TRBJ2-1; 7 bases are shared with TRBD1. The germline V gene has CDR1 SGDLS and CDR2 YYNGEE. V gave up 2 bases and J gave up 0 bases; unmatched junction bases: 5. The CDR3 covers 16 residues. CDR3 residues: CASSVGTDSSYNEQFF. The CDR3 nucleotides are TGTGCCAGCAGCGTCGGGACAGACAGCTCCTACAATGAGCAGTTCTTC.

The chain has TRBV5-1 and TRBJ2-1; TRBD2 matches 8 bases. The CDR3 consists of 15 residues. Germline CDR1 and CDR2: SGHRS and YFSETQ. V was pared by 1 base and J by 2 bases, with 2 bases of the junction left unmatched. The CDR3 region has the DNA TGCGCCAGCAGCTTGAGCGGGGGACCCTACAATGAGCAGTTCTTC. Encoded protein: CASSLSGGPYNEQFF.

The chain links TRBV5-4 to TRBJ1-2; possible D gene TRBD1, 5 bases. The length of the CDR3 is 13 residues. Trimming removed 2 bases at V and 5 bases at J, with 10 bases between. Germline CDR1 reads SGHNT; CDR2 reads YYREEE (reference sequence). The CDR3 reads CASSFDSQYGYTF. Here the CDR3 DNA reads TGTGCCAGCAGCTTCGACAGCCAATATGGCTACACCTTC.

This sequence joins TRBV29-1 and TRBJ2-2, with 15 positions matching TRBD2. This CDR3 contains 17 residues. The V segment lost 5 bases and the J segment 4 bases; nucleotides outside the gene matches: 8. The germline gives CDR1 SQVTM, CDR2 ANQGSEA. The CDR3 spells CSVSGTSGRTPTGELFF. The CDR3 bases are TGCAGCGTTAGCGGGACTAGCGGGAGGACGCCCACCGGGGAGCTGTTTTTT.

This clone came up once. This sample also contains other DNA sequences that code for the same CDR3. Here the CDR3 reads CASSPGQGGTGELFF. The CDR3 DNA reads as TGCGCCAGCAGCCCGGGACAGGGGGGCACCGGGGAGCTGTTTTTT. This sequence joins TRBV4-3 and TRBJ2-2, with 11 bases aligning to TRBD1. Germline V lookup: CDR1 LGHNA, CDR2 YSLEER. The CDR3 consists of 15 residues. J gave up 4 bases and V 4 bases, and 2 bases lay outside the gene matches.

The chain recombines TRBV19 with TRBJ2-1; TRBD1 matches at 9 bases. The J segment lost 4 bases and the V segment lost 7 bases, leaving 5 bases of the junction unmatched. Germline lookup yields CDR1 LNHDA and CDR2 SQIVND (reference sequence). The CDR3 length is 14 residues. This chain's CDR3 is CASNLDRGYNEQFF. CDR3 DNA sequence: TGTGCCAGTAACCTGGACAGGGGTTACAATGAGCAGTTCTTC.

V usage is TRBV7-8 and J usage is TRBJ2-1, with 9 bases that match TRBD1. The CDR3 contains 17 residues. Losses at the gene ends were 5 bases for V and 6 bases for J; bases not matched to a gene: 14. Germline lookup yields CDR1 SGHVS and CDR2 FQNEAQ. CDR3 sequence (DNA): TGTGCCAGCAGCCGCTGCCCGGGACAGGGAGAAGGCAATGAGCAGTTCTTC. Residues: CASSRCPGQGEGNEQFF. Complete variable domain (other parts from reference TRBV7-8 and TRBJ2-1): GAGVSQSPRYKVAKRGQDVALRCDPISGHVSLFWYQQALGQGPEFLTYFQNEAQLDKSGLPSDRFFAERPEGSVSTLKIQRTQQEDSAVYLCASSRCPGQGEGNEQFFGPGTRLTVL.

This chain uses TRBV10-3 with TRBJ2-3; D is perhaps TRBD1 (5 bases). The germline V gene encodes CDR1 ENHRY and CDR2 SYGVKD. Deletions cut 4 bases from V and 0 bases from J, with 17 bases between. The CDR3 has 17 residues. The CDR3 sequence is CAISGFDRGFSTDTQYF. In nucleotides, the CDR3 is TGTGCCATCAGTGGGTTCGACAGAGGATTTAGCACAGATACGCAGTATTTT.

The V and J genes are TRBV7-8 and TRBJ1-5; a possible D gene is TRBD1 (6 bases). This CDR3 contains 18 residues. The ends were cut back, 3 bases at V and 3 bases at J, with 21 bases in the middle. From germline, CDR1 is SGHVS and CDR2 FQNEAQ. The CDR3 region is CASSLLGAGGGYNQPQHF. As DNA, the CDR3 is TGTGCCAGCAGCTTGCTAGGGGCAGGTGGGGGCTACAATCAGCCCCAGCATTTT.

The CDR3 protein is CASSQDVWGRHLATNEKLFF. The CDR3 nucleotides are TGCGCCAGCAGCCAAGATGTCTGGGGGCGGCACCTTGCAACTAATGAAAAACTGTTTTTT. The chain joins TRBV4-3 to TRBJ1-4; maybe TRBD1 (6 bases). The ends were cut back, 0 bases at V and 0 bases at J, with 20 bases in the middle. Germline V CDR1 and CDR2: LGHNA, YSLEER. The CDR3 consists of 20 residues.

The chain uses TRBV5-1 and TRBJ2-1, with D possibly matching TRBD2 (6 bases). The CDR3 totals 15 residues. Germline V CDR1 and CDR2: SGHRS, YFSETQ. V was shortened by 0 bases and J by 5 bases, with 12 bases between the two germline ends. In nucleotides, the CDR3 is TGCGCCAGCAGCTTGGTGCGGGGTAACGACAATGAGCAGTTCTTC. The encoded protein is CASSLVRGNDNEQFF.

The V and J genes are TRBV7-9 and TRBJ1-4; 8 bases line up with TRBD1. Unmatched junction bases numbered 8, after V lost 5 bases and J lost 6 bases. Per the germline V gene, CDR1 is SEHNR and CDR2 is FQNEAQ (reference sequence). The CDR3 has 15 amino acids. CDR3 sequence: CASSMGRGRDEKLFF. Written as DNA, the CDR3 is TGTGCCAGCAGCATGGGCAGGGGGCGGGATGAAAAACTGTTTTTT.

This sequence joins TRBV27 and TRBJ2-7; the match to TRBD2 covers 8 bases. With 5 bases clipped from V and 6 bases from J, the junction kept 12 bases outside the gene matches. Germline V CDR1 and CDR2: MNHEY, SMNVEV (reference sequence). The CDR3 consists of 15 residues. CDR3 coding DNA: TGTGCCAGCAGTCCTCCCGGGACGGGGGGGGCCGAGCAGTACTTC. It encodes CASSPPGTGGAEQYF.

The chain has TRBV30 and TRBJ1-2; TRBD1 agrees at 7 bases. J lost 0 bases, V lost 5 bases, and 3 bases had no gene match. CDR1 and CDR2 from the germline V gene are GTSNPN and SVGIG (reference sequence). The length of the CDR3 is 13 residues. The CDR3 reads CAWDTGANYGYTF. Here the CDR3 DNA reads TGTGCCTGGGATACAGGGGCTAACTATGGCTACACCTTC. The full variable domain, rest sourced from reference TRBV30 and TRBJ1-2, is SQTIHQWPATLVQPVGSPLSLECTVEGTSNPNLYWYRQAAGRGLQLLFYSVGIGQISSEVPQNLSASRPQDRQFILSSKKLLLSDSGFYLCAWDTGANYGYTFGSGTRLTVV.

The chain employs TRBV6-5 and TRBJ1-2; 9 bases are shared with TRBD1. V was clipped by 2 bases and J by 6 bases; unmatched bases: 10. The CDR3 extends over 16 amino acids. Germline V gives CDR1 MNHEY, CDR2 SVGAGI. CDR3 nucleotides: TGTGCCAGCAGTTACGCACCCCCGGGACAGGGTAATGGCTACACCTTC. Protein sequence: CASSYAPPGQGNGYTF.

The chain employs TRBV5-1 and TRBJ2-3; 13 bases map to TRBD2. Trimming cost V 4 bases and J 1 base; bases outside gene matches: 6. Looked up from germline, CDR1 is SGHRS and CDR2 is YFSETQ. The CDR3 totals 17 residues. This CDR3 reads CASSTRLAGGRTDTQYF. CDR3 in DNA: TGCGCCAGCAGCACCAGACTAGCGGGGGGCCGCACAGATACGCAGTATTTT.

This clone came up once. The V and J genes are TRBV7-8 and TRBJ1-2, with D tentatively TRBD1 (6 bases). V lost 6 bases, J lost 5 bases, and 16 bases lay in between. The CDR3 totals 14 residues. The germline V gene encodes CDR1 SGHVS and CDR2 FQNEAQ. This CDR3 reads CASSPRGAAYGYTF. In nucleotides, the CDR3 is TGTGCCAGCAGTCCTCGGGGGGCAGCGTATGGCTACACCTTC.

The chain links TRBV4-3 to TRBJ1-1; perhaps TRBD1 as D (6 bases). The V end lost 1 base, the J end lost 1 base, and 13 bases lay between the germline ends. Per germline, CDR1 LGHNA and CDR2 YSLEER. The CDR3 sequence is 16 residues long. The CDR3: CASSQALQGRNTEAFF. CDR3 nucleotide sequence: TGCGCCAGCAGCCAAGCTTTACAGGGTCGGAACACTGAAGCTTTCTTT.

The V gene is TRBV6-2 or TRBV6-3, the J gene TRBJ2-6; D remains ambiguous. This CDR3 has 19 amino acids. The germline V gene has CDR1 MNHEY and CDR2 SVGEGT. V lost 6 bases and J 0 bases, leaving 21 bases between the germline ends. The CDR3 nucleotides read TGTGCCAGCAGCGGGCCACTGGAAACCTATTACTCTGGGGCCAACGTCCTGACTTTC. It encodes CASSGPLETYYSGANVLTF.